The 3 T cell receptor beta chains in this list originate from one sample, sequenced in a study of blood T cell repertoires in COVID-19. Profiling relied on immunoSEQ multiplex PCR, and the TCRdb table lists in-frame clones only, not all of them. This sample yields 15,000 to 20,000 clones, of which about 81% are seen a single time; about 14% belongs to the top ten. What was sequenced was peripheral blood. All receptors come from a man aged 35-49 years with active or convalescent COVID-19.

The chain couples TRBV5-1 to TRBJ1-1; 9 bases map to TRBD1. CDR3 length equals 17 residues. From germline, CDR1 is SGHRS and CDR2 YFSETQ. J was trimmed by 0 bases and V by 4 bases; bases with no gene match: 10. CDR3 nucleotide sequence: TGCGCCAGCAGCCGGACCGGGACAGGGTTAATGAACACTGAAGCTTTCTTT. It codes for CASSRTGTGLMNTEAFF. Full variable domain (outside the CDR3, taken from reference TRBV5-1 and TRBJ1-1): KAGVTQTPRYLIKTRGQQVTLSCSPISGHRSVSWYQQTPGQGLQFLFEYFSETQRNKGNFPGRFSGRQFSNSRSEMNVSTLELGDSALYLCASSRTGTGLMNTEAFFGQGTRLTVV.

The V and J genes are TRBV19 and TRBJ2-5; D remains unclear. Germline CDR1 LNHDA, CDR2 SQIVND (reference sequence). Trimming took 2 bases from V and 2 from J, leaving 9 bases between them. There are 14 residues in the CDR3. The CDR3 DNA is TGTGCCAGTAGTATAACAGAAGTTCAAGAGACCCAGTACTTC. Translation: CASSITEVQETQYF.

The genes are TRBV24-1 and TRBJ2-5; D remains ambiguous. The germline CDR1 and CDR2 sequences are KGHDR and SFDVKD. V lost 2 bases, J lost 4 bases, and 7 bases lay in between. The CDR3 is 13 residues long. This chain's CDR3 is CATSDSSGETQYF. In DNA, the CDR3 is TGTGCCACCAGTGATTCTAGTGGAGAGACCCAGTACTTC.